What follows are 18 T cell receptor beta chains derived from one specimen sequenced in a study of shared T cell receptors in the human thymus (dated by TCRdb to the early 2020s). The library was generated by the immunoSEQ multiplex PCR assay. Held by TCRdb, this immuneACCESS table contains in-frame sequences only and omits some clones. Under half of the omission traces to an unresolved V gene where checked; the cause of the rest is unknown. The sample table holds roughly 550,000 clones, of which around three quarters were seen once. Of the sample, more than 0.01% is held by the ten largest clones. Separately, the same data were catalogued under a study of human thymus T cells.

Sequenced: thymocytes. The receptors shown here come from a boy in the first two years of life with a congenital heart defect. Donor details come from another sample of the same person, matched by shared clones.

The sample holds a few counts of this clone. The chain carries TRBV6-1 and TRBJ2-1, with TRBD2 matching over 7 bases. The V gene end was trimmed by 7 bases and the J gene end by 8 bases; junction bases not matched to a gene: 11. CDR1 is MNHNS, CDR2 SASEGT, per germline. This CDR3 spans 14 amino acids. Written as DNA, the CDR3 is TGTGCCAGCACCCTCACTCCCGGACTAGATGAGCAGTTCTTC. It yields the protein CASTLTPGLDEQFF.

The V call is TRBV6-5, the J call TRBJ2-3; 10 bases line up with TRBD2. J lost 1 base, V lost 5 bases, and 3 bases had no gene match. The CDR3 spans 15 residues. CDR1 is MNHEY and CDR2 is SVGAGI in the germline V gene. The CDR3 DNA reads TGTGCCAGCAGTGGGGGGACTAGCGGCACAGATACGCAGTATTTT. This gives the protein CASSGGTSGTDTQYF.

The chain employs TRBV6-5 and TRBJ1-2; 7 nucleotides line up with TRBD1. The CDR3 is 13 residues long. V was pared by 7 bases and J by 4 bases, with 6 bases of the junction left unmatched. Germline V CDR1 and CDR2: MNHEY, SVGAGI. CDR3 in DNA: TGTGCCAGCAAACCCGGGACAGTCTATGGCTACACCTTC. This encodes CASKPGTVYGYTF.

This rearrangement joins TRBV5-1 to TRBJ2-1; D possibly corresponds to TRBD2 (6 bases). Trimming removed 0 bases at V and 5 bases at J, with 9 bases between. CDR1 is SGHRS and CDR2 is YFSETQ in the germline V gene. This CDR3 contains 14 residues. The CDR3 sequence is CASSLGTGDNEQFF. In nucleotides, the CDR3 is TGCGCCAGCAGCTTGGGGACGGGGGACAATGAGCAGTTCTTC. Complete variable domain (other parts from reference TRBV5-1 and TRBJ2-1): KAGVTQTPRYLIKTRGQQVTLSCSPISGHRSVSWYQQTPGQGLQFLFEYFSETQRNKGNFPGRFSGRQFSNSRSEMNVSTLELGDSALYLCASSLGTGDNEQFFGPGTRLTVL.

This clone was counted a single time. The rearrangement links TRBV27 to TRBJ1-4; 7 bases fit TRBD1. The CDR3 sequence is 13 residues long. The junction had 7 bases not matched to a gene; V was cut back by 8 bases and J by 7 bases. Per germline, CDR1 MNHEY and CDR2 SMNVEV (reference sequence). The CDR3 region is CASAGRGREKLFF. As DNA, the CDR3 is TGTGCCAGCGCCGGGAGGGGGCGTGAAAAACTGTTTTTT.

V usage is TRBV27 and J usage is TRBJ2-3; 11 positions agree with TRBD2. Germline CDR1 is MNHEY and CDR2 is SMNVEV (reference sequence). V was pared by 6 bases and J by 2 bases, with 7 bases of the junction left unmatched. This CDR3 region has 16 residues. The CDR3 sequence: CASRVSGRVPTDTQYF. In DNA form, the CDR3 reads TGTGCCAGCAGAGTTAGCGGGAGGGTCCCCACAGATACGCAGTATTTT.

V usage is TRBV10-1 and J usage is TRBJ1-1, with D hard to call. The CDR3 runs 14 residues. Trimming took off 3 bases at V and 2 bases at J, with 10 bases between the two ends. CDR1 WNHNN and CDR2 SYGVQD come from the germline V gene (reference sequence). CDR3 in amino acids: CASSEFVTNTEAFF. The DNA for the CDR3 is TGCGCCAGCAGTGAATTCGTTACTAACACTGAAGCTTTCTTT.

This clone was seen only once. V gene TRBV27 combines with J gene TRBJ1-1; D is ambiguous. The CDR3 consists of 14 residues. Trimming took 3 bases from V and 3 from J, leaving 11 bases between them. The germline V gene encodes CDR1 MNHEY and CDR2 SMNVEV (reference sequence). The CDR3 loop is CASSFDGEYTEAFF. The DNA of the CDR3 is TGTGCCAGCAGTTTTGACGGAGAATACACTGAAGCTTTCTTT.

The chain has TRBV4-3 and TRBJ2-7, with D possibly TRBD2 on 6 matching bases. The CDR3 has 14 residues. V was cut by 3 bases and J by 4 bases, with 13 bases left in between. Looked up from germline, CDR1 is LGHNA and CDR2 is YSLEER. The CDR3 coding sequence is TGCGCCAGCAGCCATGAAACGGGACTTTACGAGCAGTACTTC. Protein: CASSHETGLYEQYF.

J is TRBJ2-2 and V is TRBV11-2; 8 nucleotides match TRBD1. After removal of 3 bases from V and 10 bases from J, the junction contained 13 bases not matched to a gene. The germline gives CDR1 SGHAT, CDR2 FQNNGV. The CDR3 has 16 residues. The CDR3: CASSFSRGTGREELFF. The DNA of the CDR3 is TGTGCCAGCAGCTTCTCCCGGGGGACAGGACGGGAGGAGCTGTTTTTT.

This clone was counted between two and nine times. This sequence joins TRBV19 and TRBJ2-1; 11 bases are a match to TRBD2. Germline lookup yields CDR1 LNHDA and CDR2 SQIVND (reference sequence). The CDR3 spans 16 residues. J lost 0 bases, V lost 6 bases, and 4 bases had no gene match. CDR3 sequence (DNA): TGTGCCAGTAGCGGGACTAGCGGTAGCTCCTACAATGAGCAGTTCTTC. This encodes CASSGTSGSSYNEQFF.

This sequence joins TRBV10-2 and TRBJ2-2; maybe TRBD1 (6 bases). Trimming shortened V by 6 bases and J by 4 bases, and 18 bases separated the two germline ends. Germline V gene lookup returns CDR1 WSHSY and CDR2 SAAADI. CDR3 length: 16 residues. The DNA of the CDR3 is TGCGCCAGCAGGAACCCTACCGGGACATCCACCGGGGAGCTGTTTTTT. This codes for CASRNPTGTSTGELFF.

This chain uses TRBV4-3 with TRBJ2-7, with TRBD2 identical over 7 bases. The V gene's germline CDR1 is LGHNA and CDR2 YSLEER. V trimming: 0 bases; J trimming: 7 bases; junction bases outside the gene matches: 9. This CDR3 has 15 residues. CDR3 residues: CASSQDRSGKEEQYF. CDR3 DNA: TGCGCCAGCAGCCAAGATAGGAGCGGGAAGGAAGAGCAGTACTTC.

The rearrangement uses TRBV4-3 and TRBJ1-1, with D perhaps TRBD1 (6 bases). The CDR3 sequence is 13 residues long. Germline V CDR1 and CDR2: LGHNA, YSLEER. The ends were cut back, 4 bases at V and 10 bases at J, with 16 bases in the middle. Here the CDR3 reads CASSRGQTTGAFF. CDR3 sequence (DNA): TGCGCCAGCAGCCGTGGACAGACGACCGGAGCTTTCTTT.

The rearrangement links TRBV27 to TRBJ1-2, with 8 bases that match TRBD1. This CDR3 has 11 amino acids. Germline assignment: CDR1 MNHEY and CDR2 SMNVEV (reference sequence). J gave up 6 bases and V 8 bases, and 2 bases lay outside the gene matches. In nucleotides, the CDR3 is TGTGCCAGCTGGACAGGGCATGGCTACACCTTC. As protein: CASWTGHGYTF.

CDR3 nucleotide sequence: TGTGCCAGCAGTTCCCCAAGACTAGCGGGAAACTACGAGCAGTACTTC. Translation: CASSSPRLAGNYEQYF. This sequence joins TRBV13 and TRBJ2-7; 11 bases fit TRBD2. The J segment lost 3 bases and the V segment lost 6 bases, leaving 10 bases of the junction unmatched. This CDR3 spans 16 amino acids. Germline V lookup: CDR1 PRHDT, CDR2 FYEKMQ (reference sequence).

Remarks on this clone: One end of the junction is discordant with germline, which a read error may explain. The genes are TRBV19 and TRBJ1-5; possibly TRBD1 for D (5 bases). From germline, CDR1 is LNHDA and CDR2 SQIVND (reference sequence). The length of the CDR3 is 18 residues. The CDR3 here is CASSIDHLLREGNRPQHF. The CDR3 DNA sequence: TGTGCCAGTAGTATAGATCATCTGCTCCGGGAGGGGAATCGGCCCCAGCATTTT.

J is TRBJ2-1 and V is TRBV9; 8 nucleotides line up with TRBD2. The trim removed 3 bases at V and 10 bases at J, leaving 6 bases unmatched. Germline loops: CDR1 SGDLS, CDR2 YYNGEE. The CDR3 consists of 13 residues. The CDR3 region has the DNA TGTGCCAGCAGCGGCCTAGCGGGTGTCGAGCAGTTCTTC. Amino acids: CASSGLAGVEQFF. Full variable domain (remainder filled in from reference TRBV9 and TRBJ2-1): DSGVTQTPKHLITATGQRVTLRCSPRSGDLSVYWYQQSLDQGLQFLIQYYNGEERAKGNILERFSAQQFPDLHSELNLSSLELGDSALYFCASSGLAGVEQFFGPGTRLTVL.